Shown below are 9 T cell receptor beta chains from a single sample sequenced in a study of T cells after yellow fever vaccination. A single record per CDR3 protein comes from TCRdb applying MiXCR to the 5' RACE reads. The profile shows under 600,000 distinct CDR3 sequences, less than 15% of them singletons. Material: PBMCs, obtained on the day of the yellow fever booster vaccination. The receptors originated from a young man who received the YFV17D yellow fever vaccine.

The J gene is TRBJ2-3, the V gene TRBV28; 8 positions agree with TRBD1. The V gene's germline CDR1 is MDHEN and CDR2 SYDVKM. The junction had 11 bases not matched to a gene; V was cut back by 8 bases and J by 4 bases. CDR3 length equals 15 residues. Written as DNA, the CDR3 is TGTGCCAGCGGAACCGACAGGGGCTTGTCAGATACGCAGTATTTT. Its protein product is CASGTDRGLSDTQYF.

In its sample, this clonotype was seen a few times. The genes are TRBV12-3 or TRBV12-4 and TRBJ1-5, with 9 bases fitting TRBD1. V was pared by 8 bases and J by 2 bases, with 4 bases of the junction left unmatched. The CDR3 is made up of 14 amino acids. The CDR3 sequence is CASLTGGGNQPQHF. The DNA of the CDR3 is TGTGCCAGCCTCACAGGGGGCGGCAATCAGCCCCAGCATTTT.

Here the CDR3 reads CSARGGGVSWEQYF. The CDR3 bases are TGCAGTGCTAGAGGGGGTGGCGTTTCATGGGAGCAGTACTTC. V is TRBV20-1 and J is TRBJ2-7; D remains ambiguous. CDR1 and CDR2 (germline): DFQATT, SNEGSKA (reference sequence). CDR3 length: 14 residues. V lost 1 base, J lost 7 bases, and 17 bases lay in between.

CDR3: CASSLGQRSALETQYF. CDR3 DNA sequence: TGTGCCAGCAGCTTGGGACAGAGGTCCGCTTTGGAGACCCAGTACTTC. The chain links TRBV5-4 to TRBJ2-5; possibly TRBD1 for D (5 bases). CDR3 size: 16 residues. The ends were cut back, 0 bases at V and 5 bases at J, with 17 bases in the middle. Germline V gives CDR1 SGHNT, CDR2 YYREEE (reference sequence).

CDR3 amino acids: CASRPLDGNSYEQYF. In DNA, the CDR3 is TGTGCCAGCAGACCCCTGGACGGTAACTCCTACGAGCAGTACTTC. The chain carries TRBV12-3 or TRBV12-4 and TRBJ2-7; D is unclear. There are 15 residues in the CDR3. Trimming cost V 6 bases and J 0 bases, with 15 bases left between them.

This clonotype was found a few times. This rearrangement joins TRBV6-1 to TRBJ1-2; 7 bases agree with TRBD1. Germline CDR1 reads MNHNS; CDR2 reads SASEGT. CDR3 length: 16 residues. The trim removed 6 bases at V and 5 bases at J, leaving 15 bases unmatched. In nucleotides, the CDR3 is TGTGCCAGCAGGACAGGGCGGTCAGGCCGCCGGTATGGCTACACCTTC. This encodes CASRTGRSGRRYGYTF.

This clonotype was detected only a few times. The chain carries TRBV20-1 and TRBJ2-6; D is perhaps TRBD1 (7 bases). Trimming took off 5 bases at V and 2 bases at J, with 10 bases between the two ends. This CDR3 region has 14 residues. Germline V gene sequence: CDR1 DFQATT, CDR2 SNEGSKA (reference sequence). The chain's CDR3 is CSAPGGTGANVLTF. CDR3 in DNA: TGCAGTGCTCCAGGGGGGACTGGGGCCAACGTCCTGACTTTC.

This clonotype came up a few times. The V gene is TRBV15, the J gene TRBJ2-3; tentative D call: TRBD2 (5 bases). The germline gives CDR1 LNHNV, CDR2 YYDKDF (reference sequence). V gave up 6 bases and J gave up 1 base, with 5 bases separating them. This CDR3 has 12 amino acids. CDR3: CATRRGTDTQYF. The CDR3 coding sequence is TGTGCCACCAGGCGGGGCACAGATACGCAGTATTTT.

This chain's CDR3 is CASSPSGTGDYEQYF. The CDR3 nucleotides read TGTGCCAGCAGTCCCTCCGGGACAGGTGACTACGAGCAGTACTTC. The chain recombines TRBV6-2 or TRBV6-3 with TRBJ2-7, with 8 positions matching TRBD1. This CDR3 is built from 15 residues. CDR1 and CDR2 from the germline V gene are MNHEY and SVGEGT. V dropped 5 bases and J dropped 3; count of bases not matched to a gene: 9.